This T cell receptor (beta chain) was identified in a study of T cell repertoires and HLA-DP antigens. The J segment lost 5 bases and the V segment lost 5 bases, leaving 16 bases of the junction unmatched. There are 17 residues in the CDR3. Germline V CDR1 and CDR2: SEHNR, FQNEAQ (reference sequence). This clone was observed once. Its antigen is unknown. Only in-frame clones appear in the TCRdb table, and some are missing; sequencing was by immunoSEQ multiplex PCR. The sample shows around 110,000 clones, 85% to 95% of them seen only once. The rearrangement links TRBV7-9 to TRBJ1-1, with 8 bases lining up with TRBD1. The TCR sequence derives from a woman aged 18-29 years in good health and CMV-seronegative. The sample was CD4+ T cells from PBMCs. The CDR3 nucleotides are TGTGCCAGCAGCCACATGCGGACAGGGATGGGGAAGACTGAAGCTTTCTTT. It encodes CASSHMRTGMGKTEAFF. The complete variable domain, with remaining parts taken from reference TRBV7-9 and TRBJ1-1, reads DTGVSQNPRHKITKRGQNVTFRCDPISEHNRLYWYRQTLGQGPEFLTYFQNEAQLEKSRLLSDRFSAERPKGSFSTLEIQRTEQGDSAMYLCASSHMRTGMGKTEAFFGQGTRLTVV.